The 19 T cell receptor beta chains given below trace back to one sample, sequenced in a study of shared clonotypes between healthy human individuals. The method was immunoSEQ multiplex PCR; TCRdb's version includes in-frame clones alone and lacks a portion of them. The repertoire holds approximately 2.3 million clones, with approximately 95% as singletons. The sequenced sample was naive CD4+ T cells from PBMCs. Subset given: CD45RA+ positively selected. These receptors were obtained from a man between 18 and 29 years old in good health. Some clones in this sample may be carry-over from other donors' samples.

The rearrangement links TRBV19 to TRBJ2-7, with TRBD1 as a possible D gene (6 bases). The CDR3 spans 14 residues. Germline CDR1 LNHDA, CDR2 SQIVND (reference sequence). Trimming left V 8 bases short and J 0 bases short, with 14 bases between. CDR3 sequence (DNA): TGTGCCAGTCCCGGGGCGGACAGCTCCTACGAGCAGTACTTC. This translates into CASPGADSSYEQYF.

The V gene is TRBV5-1, the J gene TRBJ2-7; a possible D gene is TRBD1 (6 bases). The CDR3 sequence is 16 residues long. The V end lost 1 base, the J end lost 2 bases, and 16 bases lay between the germline ends. From germline, CDR1 is SGHRS and CDR2 YFSETQ. The CDR3 sequence: CASSLTPLGTTYEQYF. The CDR3 nucleotides read TGCGCCAGCAGCTTGACTCCCTTGGGGACAACCTACGAGCAGTACTTC.

The chain uses TRBV6-5 and TRBJ2-1; TRBD1 aligns across 11 bases. This CDR3 is 15 amino acids long. Germline V lookup: CDR1 MNHEY, CDR2 SVGAGI. The junction had 1 base not matched to a gene; V was cut back by 4 bases and J by 2 bases. The CDR3 loop reads CASSWGQGAYNEQFF. The CDR3 DNA follows: TGTGCCAGCAGTTGGGGACAGGGGGCCTACAATGAGCAGTTCTTC.

The chain uses TRBV2 and TRBJ1-1, with a possible D match to TRBD1 (6 bases). There are 15 residues in the CDR3. Germline assignment: CDR1 SNHLY and CDR2 FYNNEI. V lost 7 bases to trimming and J lost 3 bases, with 18 bases between them. In DNA form, the CDR3 reads TGTGCCAGCACCCGAGATGGGCAGGGGCACACTGAAGCTTTCTTT. This codes for CASTRDGQGHTEAFF.

The rearrangement uses TRBV4-1 and TRBJ2-7, with 8 positions matching TRBD1. Trimming at V came to 3 bases and at J to 3 bases, leaving 10 bases not matched to a gene. The germline CDR1 and CDR2 sequences are MGHRA and YSYEKL. There are 16 residues in the CDR3. This CDR3 is CASSQQQGVFIYEQYF. The CDR3 DNA sequence: TGCGCCAGCAGCCAGCAACAGGGGGTCTTCATCTACGAGCAGTACTTC.

In regard to this clone: In the same sample, other DNA sequences code for this CDR3. The rearrangement uses TRBV6-5 and TRBJ2-7, with a tentative D call TRBD1 (7 bases). Trimming stripped 2 bases from V and 7 bases from J, with 12 bases between. This CDR3 contains 13 residues. Germline V gene data show CDR1 as MNHEY and CDR2 as SVGAGI. The CDR3 DNA sequence: TGTGCCAGCAGTTACGGGCAGGGGGGTGAGCAGTACTTC. It specifies CASSYGQGGEQYF.

The DNA of the CDR3 is TGCAGCGGGGGGGGAGGCGCGAGTGGTGAAGCTTTCTTT. This translates into CSGGGGASGEAFF. The chain employs TRBV29-1 and TRBJ1-1, with D possibly being TRBD1 (5 bases). V gave up 7 bases and J gave up 7 bases, with 19 bases separating them. Per the germline V gene, CDR1 is SQVTM and CDR2 is ANQGSEA. CDR3 size: 13 residues. The full variable domain, with the rest looked up from reference TRBV29-1 and TRBJ1-1, is SAVISQKPSRDICQRGTSLTIQCQVDSQVTMMFWYRQQPGQSLTLIATANQGSEATYESGFVIDKFPISRPNLTFSTLTVSNMSPEDSSIYLCSGGGGASGEAFFGQGTRLTVV.

The V and J genes are TRBV6-5 and TRBJ2-2; no clear D. Between the trimmed V and J ends, which lost 0 bases and 2 bases, there was a span of 7 bases. This CDR3 has 15 residues. CDR1 and CDR2 (germline): MNHEY, SVGAGI. As DNA, the CDR3 is TGTGCCAGCAGTTACTCTCAGACAAACACCGGGGAGCTGTTTTTT. Its protein product is CASSYSQTNTGELFF.

The chain joins TRBV6-5 to TRBJ1-1, with D unclear. Germline V gives CDR1 MNHEY, CDR2 SVGAGI. Between the trimmed V and J ends, which lost 5 bases and 3 bases, there was a span of 10 bases. The CDR3 loop spans 13 amino acids. CDR3 coding DNA: TGTGCCAGCAGTAGGACGAAACACACTGAAGCTTTCTTT. The encoded protein is CASSRTKHTEAFF.

This chain links TRBV29-1 with TRBJ2-1; D might be TRBD2 (5 bases). The CDR3 runs to 14 residues. Trimming cost V 3 bases and J 7 bases, with 16 bases left between them. In germline, CDR1 is SQVTM, CDR2 ANQGSEA. The CDR3 here is CSVDSWEIVNEQFF. The CDR3 nucleotides read TGCAGCGTTGATTCGTGGGAGATTGTGAATGAGCAGTTCTTC.

The V call is TRBV7-8, the J call TRBJ1-5; maybe TRBD1 (5 bases). Germline CDR1 SGHVS, CDR2 FQNEAQ. V lost 3 bases, J lost 2 bases, and 23 bases lay in between. CDR3 length equals 19 residues. In DNA, the CDR3 is TGTGCCAGCAGCTTGAGTTTGGCGGGGTGGGGGGTGCGCAATCAGCCCCAGCATTTT. This sequence encodes CASSLSLAGWGVRNQPQHF.

The chain links TRBV28 to TRBJ1-5; D is possibly TRBD1 (5 bases). The germline V gene has CDR1 MDHEN and CDR2 SYDVKM. The CDR3 runs 16 residues. Trimming left V 2 bases short and J 8 bases short, with 19 bases between. CDR3 in DNA: TGTGCCAGCAGTTTACGCCAGGGAGTCAAAGGGGAGCCCCAGCATTTT. This gives the protein CASSLRQGVKGEPQHF.

The J gene is TRBJ2-7, the V gene TRBV18; 8 positions match TRBD1. The germline V gene encodes CDR1 KGHSH and CDR2 LQKENI. The trim removed 6 bases at V and 5 bases at J, leaving 6 bases unmatched. This CDR3 is 13 amino acids long. Here the CDR3 DNA reads TGTGCCAGCTCCCTTTGGACAGGGAACGAGCAGTACTTC. Protein: CASSLWTGNEQYF. The full variable domain, with the rest looked up from reference TRBV18 and TRBJ2-7, is NAGVMQNPRHLVRRRGQEARLRCSPMKGHSHVYWYRQLPEEGLKFMVYLQKENIIDESGMPKERFSAEFPKEGPSILRIQQVVRGDSAAYFCASSLWTGNEQYFGPGTRLTVT.

The V call is TRBV4-2, the J call TRBJ1-2; D uncertain. V lost 0 bases, J lost 4 bases, and 15 bases lay in between. Germline V gives CDR1 LGHNA, CDR2 YNFKEQ. The CDR3 runs to 16 residues. The DNA for the CDR3 is TGTGCCAGCAGCCAAGAGCGGAGGGCGTCCCTCTATGGCTACACCTTC. Translation gives CASSQERRASLYGYTF.

The chain has TRBV29-1 and TRBJ2-7; 8 positions match TRBD2. Looked up from germline, CDR1 is SQVTM and CDR2 is ANQGSEA. V shed 4 bases, J shed 6 bases, and the junction held 11 bases outside the gene matches. The length of the CDR3 is 14 residues. CDR3 sequence reads: CSVVGLAGSAEQYF. In DNA, the CDR3 is TGCAGCGTTGTTGGGCTAGCGGGTTCGGCCGAGCAGTACTTC.

The chain is built from TRBV30 and TRBJ1-1; tentative D call: TRBD1 (5 bases). The CDR3 covers 12 residues. The germline V gene has CDR1 GTSNPN and CDR2 SVGIG (reference sequence). Trimming shortened V by 6 bases and J by 5 bases, and 13 bases separated the two germline ends. The CDR3 coding sequence is TGTGCCTGCCTCCCACGGGGGACTGAAGCTTTCTTT. Protein: CACLPRGTEAFF.

On this clone itself: This CDR3 is also generated by other DNA sequences in the sample. The CDR3 DNA sequence: TGCGCCAGCAGTAGCGGGAGCGGAAATGAGCAGTTCTTC. It yields the protein CASSSGSGNEQFF. V gene TRBV5-1 combines with J gene TRBJ2-1, with 9 positions matching TRBD2. With 5 bases clipped from V and 7 bases from J, the junction kept 4 bases outside the gene matches. Germline V gene lookup returns CDR1 SGHRS and CDR2 YFSETQ. This CDR3 contains 13 residues.

This clone was detected only once. The chain combines TRBV18 with TRBJ2-1; 13 nucleotides line up with TRBD2. The CDR3 is 18 residues long. V lost 4 bases and J lost 2; bases outside the gene matches: 8. Germline lookup yields CDR1 KGHSH and CDR2 LQKENI. The CDR3 here is CASSLGTGLAGTYNEQFF. CDR3 nucleotides: TGTGCCAGCTCACTGGGAACGGGACTAGCGGGAACCTACAATGAGCAGTTCTTC. Variable domain in full (rest from reference TRBV18 and TRBJ2-1): NAGVMQNPRHLVRRRGQEARLRCSPMKGHSHVYWYRQLPEEGLKFMVYLQKENIIDESGMPKERFSAEFPKEGPSILRIQQVVRGDSAAYFCASSLGTGLAGTYNEQFFGPGTRLTVL.

On this clone: Other nucleotide sequences in the sample specify the same CDR3. The chain recombines TRBV5-1 with TRBJ2-3; 15 bases fit TRBD2. The CDR3 has 16 residues. Germline CDR1 reads SGHRS; CDR2 reads YFSETQ. With V trimmed by 4 bases and J by 3 bases, 3 bases remained unmatched. CDR3 in DNA: TGCGCCAGCAGCCCTGGACTAGCGGGAGGGACAGATACGCAGTATTTT. This encodes CASSPGLAGGTDTQYF.